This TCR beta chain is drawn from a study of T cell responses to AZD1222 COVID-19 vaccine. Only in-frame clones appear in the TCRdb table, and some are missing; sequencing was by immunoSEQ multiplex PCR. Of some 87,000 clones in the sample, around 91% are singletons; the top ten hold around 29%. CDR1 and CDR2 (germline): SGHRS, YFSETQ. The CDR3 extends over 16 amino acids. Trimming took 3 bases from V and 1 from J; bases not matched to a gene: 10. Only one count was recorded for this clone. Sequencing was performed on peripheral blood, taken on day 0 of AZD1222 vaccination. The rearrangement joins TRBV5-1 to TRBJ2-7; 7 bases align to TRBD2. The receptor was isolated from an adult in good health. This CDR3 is CASSWAPWRESYEQYF. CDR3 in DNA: TGCGCCAGCAGCTGGGCGCCCTGGCGGGAGTCCTACGAGCAGTACTTC.